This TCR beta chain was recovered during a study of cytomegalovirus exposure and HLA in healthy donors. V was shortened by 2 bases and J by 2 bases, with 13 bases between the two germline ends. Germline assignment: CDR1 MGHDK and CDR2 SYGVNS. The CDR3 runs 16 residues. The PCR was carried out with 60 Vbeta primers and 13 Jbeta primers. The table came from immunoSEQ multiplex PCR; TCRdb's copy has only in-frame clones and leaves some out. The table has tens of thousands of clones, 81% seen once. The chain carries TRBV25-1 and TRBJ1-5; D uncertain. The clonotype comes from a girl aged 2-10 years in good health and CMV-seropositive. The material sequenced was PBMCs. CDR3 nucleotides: TGTGCCAGCAGTGAAACGGGGAACGGGGGCAATCAGCCCCAGCATTTT. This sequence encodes CASSETGNGGNQPQHF.